These 8 T cell receptor beta chains were all obtained from the same sample, sequenced in a study of CD8 T cells in Susac syndrome. When the RNA was reverse transcribed, random hexamers were used with an input of about 0.5 to 1 ug. In TCRdb, the immunoSEQ multiplex PCR reads were re-called with MiXCR into one record per CDR3 protein. The data show 95,000 to 150,000 distinct CDR3 sequences, with just under 95% seen just once and around 0.28% held by the top ten. Sequenced material: CD8+ T cells from PBMCs. The receptors were sampled from a human donor with Susac syndrome.

V and J are TRBV15 and TRBJ2-2, with D perhaps matching TRBD1 (6 bases). Per germline, CDR1 LNHNV and CDR2 YYDKDF (reference sequence). The germline V and J ends were trimmed by 8 bases and 9 bases, with 16 bases remaining between them. The CDR3 extends over 13 amino acids. The CDR3 DNA is TGTGCCACCTCCGCCCTCCAGGGGTGGGAGCTGTTTTTT. Amino acids: CATSALQGWELFF.

This chain joins TRBV13 and TRBJ2-5, with D perhaps matching TRBD1 (5 bases). Trimming cost V 5 bases and J 0 bases, with 7 bases left between them. The germline V gene has CDR1 PRHDT and CDR2 FYEKMQ (reference sequence). The CDR3 runs 13 residues. The CDR3 DNA reads TGTGCCAGCAGCGACAGTGACCAAGAGACCCAGTACTTC. It is translated as CASSDSDQETQYF.

This chain uses TRBV29-1 with TRBJ2-7; 8 bases fit TRBD1. The V gene end was trimmed by 4 bases and the J gene end by 7 bases; junction bases not matched to a gene: 3. Germline V gene sequence: CDR1 SQVTM, CDR2 ANQGSEA. This CDR3 is 11 amino acids long. CDR3 region: CSVVGTGEQYF. The CDR3 DNA is TGCAGCGTTGTAGGGACAGGAGAGCAGTACTTC.

This chain joins TRBV25-1 and TRBJ1-6; D is unclear. CDR1 is MGHDK and CDR2 is SYGVNS in the germline V gene. The CDR3 is made up of 17 amino acids. Trimming cost V 3 bases and J 4 bases, with 16 bases left between them. The CDR3 coding sequence is TGTGCCAGCAGTGATTCCCGGACGGACCGTTATAATTCACCCCTCCACTTT. Encoded protein: CASSDSRTDRYNSPLHF.

The rearrangement uses TRBV9 and TRBJ2-1; 7 bases agree with TRBD2. Trimming at V came to 0 bases and at J to 12 bases, leaving 6 bases not matched to a gene. The germline V gene has CDR1 SGDLS and CDR2 YYNGEE. This CDR3 is 13 amino acids long. DNA for the CDR3: TGTGCCAGCAGCGTAGGGCGGGGGAAGGGGCAGTTCTTC. Amino acid sequence: CASSVGRGKGQFF.

The genes are TRBV20-1 and TRBJ2-7, with TRBD2 matching 12 bases. The CDR3 covers 16 residues. Germline CDR1 DFQATT, CDR2 SNEGSKA (reference sequence). Trimming took 3 bases from V and 4 from J; bases not matched to a gene: 10. CDR3 protein: CSARGQRTSGKYEQYF. In DNA, the CDR3 is TGCAGTGCTAGGGGCCAAAGGACTAGCGGGAAGTACGAGCAGTACTTC.

The chain uses TRBV2 and TRBJ2-1, with a tentative D call TRBD2 (5 bases). V lost 8 bases and J 6 bases, leaving 8 bases between the germline ends. The CDR3 extends over 11 amino acids. Germline V gene lookup returns CDR1 SNHLY and CDR2 FYNNEI. The CDR3, as DNA: TGTGCCAGCCTAGAGGGCAATGAGCAGTTCTTC. Its protein is CASLEGNEQFF.

CDR3 residues: CASSPKGYGYTF. Written as DNA, the CDR3 is TGTGCCAGTAGTCCAAAGGGCTATGGCTACACCTTC. This chain joins TRBV19 and TRBJ1-2, with D uncertain. V was clipped by 5 bases and J by 4 bases, with 8 bases between them. The CDR3 runs 12 residues. Germline V gene data show CDR1 as LNHDA and CDR2 as SQIVND (reference sequence).